The next 22 T cell receptor beta chains were all read from a single sample in a study of PD-1 blockade in classical Hodgkin lymphoma. Using immunoSEQ multiplex PCR, the repertoire was profiled, and TCRdb retains in-frame clones only, with some absent. The sample lists roughly 94,000 clones; around 93% were seen once. Time point specified: cycle 4 day 1 (C4D1), after around six weeks of nivolumab. All patients experienced relapse after autologous stem cell transplantation, and brentuximab vedotin exposure was variable. Source: peripheral blood mononuclear cells (PBMCs), taken before the fourth cycle of nivolumab. The receptors here all came from a human donor with classical Hodgkin lymphoma.

The chain carries TRBV19 and TRBJ1-2; no firm D call. This CDR3 region has 15 residues. Trimming took 3 bases from V and 2 from J, leaving 13 bases between them. Per the germline V gene, CDR1 is LNHDA and CDR2 is SQIVND (reference sequence). CDR3 protein: CASSIGRRENYGYTF. CDR3 DNA: TGTGCCAGTAGTATTGGGCGACGGGAAAACTATGGCTACACCTTC.

The V and J genes are TRBV28 and TRBJ1-5; D is unclear. This CDR3 has 17 amino acids. CDR1 and CDR2 from the germline V gene are MDHEN and SYDVKM. V lost 8 bases and J 2 bases, leaving 22 bases between the germline ends. The CDR3 loop reads CASYLGITRTGNQPQHF. In DNA, the CDR3 is TGTGCCAGCTACCTCGGTATCACACGGACGGGCAATCAGCCCCAGCATTTT.

The CDR3 DNA reads TGCGCCAGCAGCTCCGGACAAACGTACGAGCAGTACTTC. It specifies CASSSGQTYEQYF. V usage is TRBV5-1 and J usage is TRBJ2-7, with D possibly matching TRBD1 (5 bases). CDR1 SGHRS and CDR2 YFSETQ come from the germline V gene. The CDR3 totals 13 residues. V lost 3 bases to trimming and J lost 4 bases, with 11 bases between them.

The CDR3 DNA follows: TGTGCCAGCAGGGGGTGGGTTAGCTCCTACAATGAGCAGTTCTTC. Its translation: CASRGWVSSYNEQFF. The chain links TRBV2 to TRBJ2-1; D call uncertain. This CDR3 is 15 amino acids long. V was pared by 6 bases and J by 0 bases, with 12 bases between. Germline V lookup: CDR1 SNHLY, CDR2 FYNNEI.

CDR3 nucleotides: TGTGCCTGGAGTCCCGGGCGTTGGCAGTTCTTC. This sequence encodes CAWSPGRWQFF. V is TRBV30 and J is TRBJ2-1; the D is unclear. V lost 2 bases and J 12 bases, leaving 11 bases between the germline ends. Germline V CDR1 and CDR2: GTSNPN, SVGIG (reference sequence). The CDR3 runs 11 residues.

This sequence joins TRBV4-1 and TRBJ1-2, with 7 bases that match TRBD1. Germline V gene lookup returns CDR1 MGHRA and CDR2 YSYEKL. The V gene end was trimmed by 5 bases and the J gene end by 9 bases; junction bases not matched to a gene: 6. The CDR3 is 12 residues long. CDR3 sequence reads: CASSSRGGSYTF. The CDR3 nucleotides read TGCGCCAGCAGCTCCAGGGGGGGAAGCTACACCTTC.

V gene TRBV7-2 combines with J gene TRBJ1-1; D is undetermined. The V gene's germline CDR1 is SGHTA and CDR2 FQGNSA. There are 13 residues in the CDR3. Trimming cost V 1 base and J 8 bases, with 11 bases left between them. This chain's CDR3 is CASSLVGFNEAFF. As DNA, the CDR3 is TGTGCCAGCAGCTTAGTTGGTTTTAACGAAGCTTTCTTT.

The rearrangement links TRBV19 to TRBJ1-5; tentative D call: TRBD1 (5 bases). The CDR3 is 12 amino acids. Looked up from germline, CDR1 is LNHDA and CDR2 is SQIVND (reference sequence). V was cut by 9 bases and J by 8 bases, with 14 bases left in between. CDR3: CARGWGPKPQHF. CDR3 nucleotide sequence: TGTGCCAGGGGGTGGGGACCGAAGCCCCAGCATTTT.

This chain links TRBV6-5 with TRBJ1-2; 10 bases map to TRBD1. V shed 6 bases, J shed 4 bases, and the junction held 5 bases outside the gene matches. This CDR3 has 14 amino acids. Germline lookup yields CDR1 MNHEY and CDR2 SVGAGI. CDR3 loop: CASRGTGDSYGYTF. The CDR3 DNA follows: TGTGCCAGCAGAGGGACAGGGGATTCCTATGGCTACACCTTC.

This sequence joins TRBV27 and TRBJ2-1; D is perhaps TRBD1 or TRBD2 (5 bases each). V was cut by 3 bases and J by 6 bases, with 21 bases left in between. Germline V gene data show CDR1 as MNHEY and CDR2 as SMNVEV (reference sequence). The CDR3 has 17 amino acids. DNA of the CDR3: TGTGCCAGCAGTTTCTCGGATGCAGCGAGGGGTCCCAATGAGCAGTTCTTC. It translates to CASSFSDAARGPNEQFF.

This clone was recorded a few times. The V call is TRBV30, the J call TRBJ1-1; D possibly corresponds to TRBD1 (5 bases). The V gene's germline CDR1 is GTSNPN and CDR2 SVGIG (reference sequence). CDR3 length: 12 residues. V was shortened by 3 bases and J by 6 bases, with 11 bases between the two germline ends. CDR3 sequence reads: CAWRGGASEAFF. The CDR3 DNA is TGTGCCTGGAGAGGAGGGGCCTCTGAAGCTTTCTTT.

The CDR3 loop reads CASSYPAGLAGGRAKNIQYF. The CDR3 nucleotides read TGTGCCAGCAGTTACCCAGCGGGACTAGCGGGAGGAAGGGCCAAAAACATTCAGTACTTC. The chain uses TRBV6-8 and TRBJ2-4; 15 bases are a match to TRBD2. With 2 bases clipped from V and 1 base from J, the junction kept 9 bases outside the gene matches. The CDR3 runs to 20 residues. CDR1 and CDR2 (germline): MNHGY, SAAAGT.

The chain has TRBV6-1 and TRBJ2-2; 7 bases are shared with TRBD1. This CDR3 region has 15 residues. From germline, CDR1 is MNHNS and CDR2 SASEGT. Germline trimming cut 1 base from V and 2 bases from J; bases unmatched to any gene: 1. For the CDR3, the DNA is TGTGCCAGCAGTGAAGGACAGGGAAACACCGGGGAGCTGTTTTTT. Translating gives CASSEGQGNTGELFF.

The genes are TRBV5-1 and TRBJ2-7; TRBD1 is a possible D gene (5 bases). CDR1 is SGHRS, CDR2 YFSETQ, per germline. This CDR3 region has 15 residues. V was clipped by 3 bases and J by 2 bases, with 15 bases between them. This CDR3 is CASSYLPTATYEQYF. The DNA for the CDR3 is TGCGCCAGCAGCTATCTCCCGACAGCAACCTACGAGCAGTACTTC. Drawing the rest from reference TRBV5-1 and TRBJ2-7, the complete variable domain is KAGVTQTPRYLIKTRGQQVTLSCSPISGHRSVSWYQQTPGQGLQFLFEYFSETQRNKGNFPGRFSGRQFSNSRSEMNVSTLELGDSALYLCASSYLPTATYEQYFGPGTRLTVT.

This chain uses TRBV11-3 with TRBJ2-3, with D unresolved. CDR1 SGHNT and CDR2 YENEEA come from the germline V gene. The V gene lost 2 bases and the J gene lost 0 bases, with 6 bases spanning the gap. This CDR3 has 14 residues. The CDR3: CASSLRLSTDTQYF. The CDR3 DNA sequence: TGTGCCAGCAGCTTACGGTTAAGCACAGATACGCAGTATTTT.

J is TRBJ2-2 and V is TRBV5-3; no reliable D call. TRBV5-3 belongs to the ORF category, with a function that is uncertain. V was cut by 0 bases and J by 1 base, with 7 bases left in between. The CDR3 runs to 15 residues. The DNA of the CDR3 is TGTGCCAGAAGCTTGGGGTTAGAGAACACCGGGGAGCTGTTTTTT. Encoded protein: CARSLGLENTGELFF.

J is TRBJ2-1 and V is TRBV5-1; D may match TRBD1 or TRBD2 (5 bases each). Trimming cost V 7 bases and J 13 bases, with 18 bases left between them. The CDR3 consists of 12 residues. CDR1 and CDR2 (germline): SGHRS, YFSETQ. The CDR3 sequence: CASFERDGIQFF. CDR3 DNA sequence: TGCGCCAGCTTCGAACGGGACGGAATCCAGTTCTTC.

This clone has just one count. J is TRBJ2-3 and V is TRBV6-5; no reliable D call. CDR1 and CDR2 from the germline V gene are MNHEY and SVGAGI. The CDR3 extends over 11 amino acids. Between the trimmed V and J ends, which lost 4 bases and 3 bases, there was a span of 2 bases. For the CDR3, the DNA is TGTGCCAGCAGTTCGACAGATACGCAGTATTTT. Translated: CASSSTDTQYF.

The chain is built from TRBV14 and TRBJ2-7, with D possibly matching TRBD2 (5 bases). Trimming shortened V by 3 bases and J by 2 bases, and 17 bases separated the two germline ends. The CDR3 is 16 residues long. Germline V gene sequence: CDR1 SGHDN, CDR2 FVKESK. This chain's CDR3 is CASSQPPGFGTYEQYF. The CDR3 bases are TGTGCCAGCAGCCAGCCCCCCGGGTTCGGGACCTACGAGCAGTACTTC.

This clone was seen once. V is TRBV2 and J is TRBJ1-2; TRBD1 aligns across 7 bases. The germline gives CDR1 SNHLY, CDR2 FYNNEI. The CDR3 consists of 13 residues. Trimming took 8 bases from V and 3 from J; bases not matched to a gene: 6. CDR3 DNA sequence: TGTGCCAGCCTAATACAGGGGTACTATGGCTACACCTTC. Its protein is CASLIQGYYGYTF.

The genes are TRBV5-8 and TRBJ2-5; TRBD1 might be the D (7 bases). The CDR3 has 16 residues. Germline CDR1 reads SGHTS; CDR2 reads YDEGEE. The V end was cut by 4 bases, the J end by 7 bases, with 23 bases between. CDR3 loop: CASSQGGTAILWTQYF. In DNA, the CDR3 is TGTGCCAGCAGCCAGGGCGGGACAGCGATTCTTTGGACCCAGTACTTC.

The V gene is TRBV4-2, the J gene TRBJ1-1; D is perhaps TRBD1 (5 bases). From germline, CDR1 is LGHNA and CDR2 YNFKEQ. Trimming removed 3 bases at V and 8 bases at J, with 10 bases between. The CDR3 has 12 amino acids. This chain's CDR3 is CASSQGGLEAFF. The CDR3 DNA is TGTGCCAGCAGCCAGGGGGGTCTAGAAGCTTTCTTT.